This T cell receptor (beta chain) was sequenced in a study of blood T cell repertoires in COVID-19 (dated by TCRdb to the early 2020s). Regarding the research as a whole: Collaborator samples came from the United States, Italy and Spain and covered acute and convalescent phases of COVID-19. The prospective study material was composed of cDNA or gDNA derived from T cells, B-cell-depleted T cells, or PBMCs. The dataset comprised deeply sampled blood TCRbeta repertoires from subjects exposed to, actively infected with, or recovered from COVID-19. The repertoires were released in a freely available public database intended as a resource for research on the immune response to SARS-CoV-2. The samples were drawn from two sources: the first 160 participants of the ongoing ImmuneRACE study, and 1,200 or so subjects contributed by 6 global collaborators. A de-identified subject ID, COVID-19 status, age in years and sex were almost always included in the sample metadata. Where HLA class I and class II types were available, the types were taken from metadata supplied by the sample provider, not from assay-based typing. Study-wide findings and limitations: The amount of clinical and demographic metadata varied by source and participant and was provided uncurated.

Points on this clone: Which antigen it targets is not known. The input lacks base qualities; no much larger clone sits a single base away.

The collaborating institutions used their own protocols to collect whole blood in K2EDTA tubes. For TCRbeta analysis, collaborators shipped samples in one of three forms: frozen whole blood, isolated PBMCs, or DNA extracted from either of those sample types. The CDR3 runs 15 amino acids, cysteine and phenylalanine included. Left in the record is the CDR3 DNA by itself, 45 bases read in frame from the first base. CDR1 and CDR2, looked up from the germline V gene, are KGHSH and LQKENI. V was cut back by 3 bases and J by 6 bases, leaving a gap of 17 bases between them. The immunoSEQ Assay, a bias-controlled multiplex PCR, was used to amplify TCRbeta CDR3 regions from genomic DNA. From the authors' description of their analysis: Within the assay, amplification of reference gene primers was used to estimate how many nucleated cells each sample contained. To quantify the absolute abundance of each unique TCRbeta CDR3 rearrangement, sequence reads were collapsed and filtered. For each sample, productive Simpson clonality was calculated as the square root of Simpson's diversity index across productive rearrangements. TCRdb took this table from immuneACCESS and kept in-frame rearrangements with V and J called. Such tables lack part of the clones; where checked against another copy, unresolved V genes explain under half of the gap, and the rest is unexplained. The V and J calls and clone size were taken over from that table, and D and trimming were inferred from the DNA. This sample holds fewer than 70,000 clones; 80% to 90% were observed only once. Of the sample, about 8.9% falls within the top ten clones.

This sequence originates from a man over 45 with active COVID-19. Sequencing used peripheral blood. In this chain, TRBV18 is recombined with TRBJ1-1; a tentative D match to TRBD1 spans 6 bases. The sequenced DNA: TGTGCCAGCTCACCGTTGACAGGTCAGGCCCCTGAAGCTTTCTTT. The encoded protein is CASSPLTGQAPEAFF. The CDR3, completed at both ends by the reference TRBV18 and TRBJ1-1 genes, gives the full variable domain NAGVMQNPRHLVRRRGQEARLRCSPMKGHSHVYWYRQLPEEGLKFMVYLQKENIIDESGMPKERFSAEFPKEGPSILRIQQVVRGDSAAYFCASSPLTGQAPEAFFGQGTRLTVV.